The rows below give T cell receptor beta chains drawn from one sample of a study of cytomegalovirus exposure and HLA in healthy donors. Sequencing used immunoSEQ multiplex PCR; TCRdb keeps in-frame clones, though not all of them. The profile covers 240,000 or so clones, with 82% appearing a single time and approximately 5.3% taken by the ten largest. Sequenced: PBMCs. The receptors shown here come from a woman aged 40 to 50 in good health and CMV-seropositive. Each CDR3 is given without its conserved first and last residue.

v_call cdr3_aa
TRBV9 ASSVEYSYNSPLH
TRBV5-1 ASSGGTTYEQY
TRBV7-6 ASSISGGGTDTQY
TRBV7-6 ASSFTGQWETQY
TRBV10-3 AIRESGTATDTQY
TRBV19 ASRIGDRAGSNYGYT
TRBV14 ASSQVRGWTEAF
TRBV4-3 ASSEQTGGFSGANVLT
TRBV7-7 ASSPTGATNEKLF
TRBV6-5 ASSSPLETQY
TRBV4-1 ASSLPKGGARGYT
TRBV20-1 SAQGSGGYT
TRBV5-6 ASSLDQGFYEQY
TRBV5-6 ASSFVAGDTYEQY
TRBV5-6 ASSTGTGVGDTQY
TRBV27 ASRPRGTYEQY
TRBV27 ASSSTAYEQY
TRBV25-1 ASSEIIDSYSGNTIY
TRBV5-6 ASSTRTAINEKLF
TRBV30 AWSVQENYEQY
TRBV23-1 ASSQSDSGDSGNTIY
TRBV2 ASSKQGGRQETQY
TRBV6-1 ASSEGLGGGVTGELF
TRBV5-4 ASSLPDTHTIY
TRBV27 ASSSRTTTLGTRYSNQPQH
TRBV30 AWSPDRLNEQY
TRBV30 AWSDGGGQPQH
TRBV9 ASSVGEVRPPYEQY
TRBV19 ASKHSGWTEAF
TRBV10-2 ASSERQTWNQPQH
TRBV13 ASSLSGAPSGETQY
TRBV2 ASTASGRGGELF
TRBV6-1 ASSASALRTSSEQF
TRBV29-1 SATGVTEAF
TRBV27 ATKQNREGGETQY
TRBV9 ASSQEVWTSGGDNEQF
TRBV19 ASSIESHTEAF
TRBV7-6 ASSSSSYEQY
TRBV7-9 ASAGSNQPQH
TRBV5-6 ASSPLPRRDTIY
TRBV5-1 ASSFGRVKETQY
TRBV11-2 ASSLGTVNTEAF
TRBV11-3 ASSLIDTGELF
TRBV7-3 ASSGTSGNTGELF
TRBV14 ASSPHGTGPYGYT
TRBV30 ACGASGTPSTDTQY
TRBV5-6 ASRYTGTGTSPLH
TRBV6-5 ASSYSGNNSPLH
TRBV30 AWVGPTSGSNEQF
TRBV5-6 ASRVRGTAHGELF
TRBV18 ASSPPTGDEKLF
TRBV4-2 ASSQDEGGDETQY
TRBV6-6 ASLAGTNTGELF
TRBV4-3 ASSQEPSYPTVNEQF
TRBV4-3 ASSQFPGQGYDGYT
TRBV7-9 ASSPRGIENNEQF
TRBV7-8 ASSQLAGGPNEQF
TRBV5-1 ASSLETGANTEAF
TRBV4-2 ASSQEQGVSPLH